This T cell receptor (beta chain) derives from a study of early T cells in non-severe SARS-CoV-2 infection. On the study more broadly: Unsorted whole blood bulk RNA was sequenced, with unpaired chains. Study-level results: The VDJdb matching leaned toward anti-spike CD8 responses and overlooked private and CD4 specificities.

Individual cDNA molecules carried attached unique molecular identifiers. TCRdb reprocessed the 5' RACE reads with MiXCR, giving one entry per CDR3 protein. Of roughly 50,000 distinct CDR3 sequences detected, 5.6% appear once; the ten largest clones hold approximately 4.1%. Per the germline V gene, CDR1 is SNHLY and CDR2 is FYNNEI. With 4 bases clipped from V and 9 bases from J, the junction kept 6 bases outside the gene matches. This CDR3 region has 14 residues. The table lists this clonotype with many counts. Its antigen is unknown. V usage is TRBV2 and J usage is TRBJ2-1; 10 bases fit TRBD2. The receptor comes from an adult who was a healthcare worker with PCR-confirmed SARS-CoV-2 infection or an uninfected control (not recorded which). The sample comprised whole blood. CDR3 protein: CASSVIAGGSEQFF. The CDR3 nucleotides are TGTGCCAGCAGTGTAATAGCGGGAGGTAGTGAGCAGTTCTTC.